The rows below give T cell receptor beta chains drawn from one sample of a study of shared clonotypes between healthy human individuals. Measured with immunoSEQ multiplex PCR; TCRdb has only the in-frame clones, and not every one. In the table there are around 2,000,000 clones, around 93% of which are singletons. Material: naive CD8+ T cells from PBMCs. These receptor sequences come from a young man in good health. Some clones in this sample may be carry-over from other donors' samples. Each CDR3 is given with its conserved first and last residue. A D gene is named only where the DNA matches it firmly. The size entry is marked missing in some rows and otherwise reads once, few, many or a size class.

TRBJ2-2	TRBV9	NA	NA	CASSAYSIGELFF	TGTGCCAGCAGCGCCTATAGCATCGGGGAGCTGTTTTTT
TRBJ1-2	TRBV5-5	NA	TRBD1	CASSPGQGAEGYTF	TGTGCCAGCAGCCCGGGACAGGGGGCGGAAGGCTACACCTTC
TRBJ1-1	TRBV9	NA	NA	CASSVGGDMNTEAFF	TGTGCCAGCAGCGTAGGAGGAGACATGAACACTGAAGCTTTCTTT
TRBJ2-1	TRBV7-2	NA	NA	CASSLVGVAAIRSYNEQFF	TGTGCCAGCAGCTTAGTTGGGGTAGCGGCCATCCGGAGCTACAATGAGCAGTTCTTC
TRBJ2-7	TRBV29-1	NA	NA	CSVPTGGVGGYEQYF	TGCAGCGTCCCAACGGGTGGCGTTGGTGGCTACGAGCAGTACTTC
TRBJ2-5	TRBV27	once	TRBD2	CASSLWTSGTQYF	TGTGCCAGCAGTTTATGGACTAGCGGGACCCAGTACTTC
TRBJ2-1	TRBV7-3	once	TRBD2	CASSLSRGWLAGSYNEQFF	TGTGCCAGCAGCTTAAGTCGGGGATGGCTAGCGGGCTCCTACAATGAGCAGTTCTTC
TRBJ2-1	TRBV6-1	NA	TRBD1	CASSAPDRTSYNEQFF	TGTGCCAGCAGTGCCCCGGACAGGACCTCCTACAATGAGCAGTTCTTC
TRBJ1-2	TRBV7-8	NA	NA	CASSLVGVPYGYTF	TGTGCCAGCAGCTTAGTGGGGGTCCCCTATGGCTACACCTTC
TRBJ2-5	TRBV4-1	NA	NA	CASRHVGSGETQYF	TGCGCCAGCAGGCACGTGGGCTCCGGGGAGACCCAGTACTTC
TRBJ2-1	TRBV11-2	NA	NA	CASSLVSSHTYNEQFF	TGTGCCAGCAGCTTAGTGTCTAGCCATACCTACAATGAGCAGTTCTTC
TRBJ2-7	TRBV27	NA	NA	CASSLSGGASYEQYF	TGTGCCAGCAGTTTGAGTGGAGGAGCTTCCTACGAGCAGTACTTC
TRBJ1-3	TRBV2	NA	NA	CASRLGTLLTGNTIYF	TGTGCCAGCAGACTCGGGACATTACTTACTGGAAACACCATATATTTT
TRBJ1-4	TRBV4-1	NA	TRBD1	CASSHQTGTVNEKLFF	TGCGCCAGCAGCCATCAGACCGGGACAGTTAATGAAAAACTGTTTTTT
TRBJ1-2	TRBV7-9	NA	NA	CASSLGIGHGIGYTF	TGTGCCAGCAGCTTAGGGATAGGACACGGGATTGGCTACACCTTC
TRBJ2-7	TRBV27	NA	NA	CASSIYAEAYEQYF	TGTGCCAGCAGTATCTACGCAGAAGCCTACGAGCAGTACTTC
TRBJ2-1	TRBV6-5	once	TRBD2	CAIQTSGSGEQFF	TGTGCCATCCAGACTAGCGGGAGTGGTGAGCAGTTCTTC
TRBJ1-1	TRBV7-3	once	NA	CASSLSKNTEAFF	TGTGCCAGCAGCTTAAGTAAAAACACTGAAGCTTTCTTT
TRBJ2-2	TRBV13	NA	NA	CASSPGTGSTGELFF	TGTGCCAGCAGCCCAGGGACCGGGTCCACCGGGGAGCTGTTTTTT
TRBJ2-1	TRBV28	once	NA	CASSLFWETPPYNEQFF	TGTGCCAGCAGTTTATTCTGGGAAACCCCACCTTACAATGAGCAGTTCTTC
TRBJ2-3	TRBV9	NA	TRBD2	CASSEGLAERTDTQYF	TGTGCCAGCAGCGAGGGACTAGCGGAGCGCACAGATACGCAGTATTTT
TRBJ1-5	TRBV7-8	NA	TRBD1	CASSPGQAFNQPQHF	TGTGCCAGCAGCCCGGGACAGGCGTTCAATCAGCCCCAGCATTTT
TRBJ1-2	TRBV28	NA	NA	CASSAVGEDYGYTF	TGTGCCAGCAGTGCCGTGGGGGAGGACTATGGCTACACCTTC
TRBJ2-1	TRBV5-1	NA	NA	CASSWLGSTYNEQFF	TGCGCCAGCAGCTGGCTCGGGAGTACCTACAATGAGCAGTTCTTC
TRBJ2-1	TRBV28	NA	TRBD1	CETAGTGPNEQFF	TGTGAGACCGCGGGGACAGGGCCGAATGAGCAGTTCTTC
TRBJ1-2	TRBV28	NA	NA	CASRGGRSYGYTF	TGTGCCAGCAGGGGGGGCCGGAGCTATGGCTACACCTTC
TRBJ2-3	TRBV15	once	NA	CATSSRGGGRLGQYF	TGTGCCACCAGCAGCCGAGGAGGGGGTCGCCTGGGGCAGTATTTT
TRBJ2-1	TRBV4-3	NA	NA	CASSQEALGEQFF	TGCGCCAGCAGCCAAGAGGCTCTAGGTGAGCAGTTCTTC
TRBJ2-5	TRBV27	once	NA	CASSFGEQETQYF	TGTGCCAGCAGTTTTGGGGAGCAAGAGACCCAGTACTTC
TRBJ2-7	TRBV2	NA	NA	CASDGGESYEQYF	TGTGCCAGCGATGGGGGTGAGAGCTACGAGCAGTACTTC
TRBJ2-7	TRBV10-3	NA	TRBD1	CAIGQGAAYEQYF	TGTGCCATCGGACAGGGGGCGGCCTACGAGCAGTACTTC
TRBJ2-5	TRBV7-9	NA	NA	CASSVAGQETQYF	TGTGCCAGCAGCGTCGCGGGGCAAGAGACCCAGTACTTC
TRBJ1-2	TRBV11-2	NA	TRBD1	CASSPGQVYGYTF	TGTGCCAGCAGCCCAGGACAGGTTTATGGCTACACCTTC
TRBJ2-7	TRBV7-9	NA	NA	CASVGWTPDVPEQYF	TGTGCCAGCGTGGGGTGGACCCCCGATGTCCCCGAGCAGTACTTC